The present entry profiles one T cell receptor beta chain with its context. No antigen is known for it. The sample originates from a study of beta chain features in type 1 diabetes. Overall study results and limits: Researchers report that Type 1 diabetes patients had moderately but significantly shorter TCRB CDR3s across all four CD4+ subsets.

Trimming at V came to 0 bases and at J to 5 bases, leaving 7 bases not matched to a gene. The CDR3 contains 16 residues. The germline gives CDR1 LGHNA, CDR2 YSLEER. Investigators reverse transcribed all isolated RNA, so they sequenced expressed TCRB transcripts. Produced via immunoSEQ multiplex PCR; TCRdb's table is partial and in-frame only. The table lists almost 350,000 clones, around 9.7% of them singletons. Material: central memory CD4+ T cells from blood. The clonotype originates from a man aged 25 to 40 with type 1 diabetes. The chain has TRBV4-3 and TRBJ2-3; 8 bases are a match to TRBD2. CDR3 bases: TGCGCCAGCAGCCAAGAAGGTAGCGGGGTGGGAGATACGCAGTATTTT. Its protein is CASSQEGSGVGDTQYF.